This T cell receptor (beta chain) appears in the sequencing data of a study of blood T cell repertoires in COVID-19. Overall study context: Sources were T cells, B-cell-depleted T cells, or PBMCs; the material itself was cDNA or gDNA.

With 1 base removed from V and 2 bases from J, the gap between germline ends came to 6 bases. This CDR3 region has 13 residues. The repertoire was sequenced with immunoSEQ multiplex PCR; TCRdb's copy has only in-frame clones and lacks some. The repertoire has hundreds of thousands of clones, 85% of them found once; the top ten carry less than 4.5%. The sequence derives from a woman aged 45-60 years with active or convalescent COVID-19. Sequencing was done on a sample of peripheral blood. The chain links TRBV12-3 or TRBV12-4 to TRBJ2-7; no definite D call. CDR3 in DNA: TGTGCCAGCAGTTTAGTCCGGGCCTACGAGCAGTACTTC. As protein: CASSLVRAYEQYF.